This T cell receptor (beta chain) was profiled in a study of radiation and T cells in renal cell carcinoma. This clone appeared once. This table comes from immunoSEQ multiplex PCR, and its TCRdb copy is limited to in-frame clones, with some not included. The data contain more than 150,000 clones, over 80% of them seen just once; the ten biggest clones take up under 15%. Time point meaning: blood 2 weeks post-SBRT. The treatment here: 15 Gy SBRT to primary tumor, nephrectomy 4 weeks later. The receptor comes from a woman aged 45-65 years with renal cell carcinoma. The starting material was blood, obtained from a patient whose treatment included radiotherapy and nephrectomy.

As DNA, the CDR3 is TGTGCCAGCAGCCCGCAAACTAGCGGGGGGGCCGTAGTTACGCAGTATTTT. Translation gives CASSPQTSGGAVVTQYF. This chain links TRBV11-2 with TRBJ2-3, with 13 nucleotides matching TRBD2. Per germline, CDR1 SGHAT and CDR2 FQNNGV. There are 17 residues in the CDR3. With 5 bases clipped from V and 8 bases from J, the junction kept 13 bases outside the gene matches.